This T cell receptor (beta chain) was sequenced during a study of cytomegalovirus exposure and HLA in healthy donors (dated by TCRdb to the late 2010s). At the level of the whole study: In an earlier analysis of several hundred of the donors, 250 to 350 Gb of sequence data and 90 million to 120 million unique TCR beta sequences from about 179 million T cells were reported. The later analysis used no new phenotypic data to find candidate immune exposures, relying instead on TCR beta sequences and their occurrence across donors. An earlier analysis of some 500 of the donors applied high-throughput TCR beta sequencing to assess whether each TCR beta V gene segment acted as functional or pseudogenic. HLA typing included class I and class II loci at four-digit resolution. In a later genetic analysis, genome-wide SNP genotypes for about 55% of the roughly 700 donors were used, and that subset was treated as a discovery cohort. The T cell repertoires of about 700 subjects were profiled by immunosequencing and related to cytomegalovirus serostatus. Of the 300 to 450 genotyped donors, 75% to 85% were placed in the genetic ancestry cluster associated with self-reported Caucasian donors. Donor age, sex, ethnicity and CMV serostatus were compiled together with the repertoire data. An early release covering about 600 HLA-typed donors comprised roughly 300 gigabases of sequencing data and tens of millions of unique TCR sequences. Because of strong linkage in the cohort, roughly five DR-DQ haplotypes were treated as single units for association and clustering. The number of donors typed differed by locus, with roughly 620-630 for A, B, C, DRB1 and DQB1, around 560 for DQA1, some 570 for DPA1, and around 450 for DPB1. Besides the first cohort of 500 to 700 subjects, a separate validation cohort made up of over 100 different subjects was used. To study patterns of TCR occurrence, a later analysis re-analyzed previously published TCR beta repertoires from 666 donors and added high-resolution HLA genotyping. The study aimed to test whether signatures of past pathogen exposure could be identified by cataloging public T cell receptors. Among approximately 370 genotyped donors of the cohort, an average of about 220,000 unique TCR beta nucleotide sequences was sequenced per donor, of which about 19% were non-productive. To predict cytomegalovirus infection status, the study combined high-throughput TCR immunosequencing, statistical association of individual TCRs with disease status, and machine learning. Every discovery cohort repertoire had been produced on one sequencing platform. Here is what the overall study found, with its caveats: The cohort was sequenced for TCR beta chains only, and without alpha or paired-chain data the features that could be detected were limited. Because HLA typing was unavailable for some donors at each locus, only the typed subset was used in association tests. A few of the identified cytomegalovirus-associated TCR beta chains were confirmed in vitro to be specific for cytomegalovirus antigens. V-gene and J-gene trimming of TCR beta chains was associated with a missense DCLRE1C variant in a later genetic analysis, and the association was replicated in an independent cohort. Most TCR sequences were observed very rarely across donors, whereas some public TCRs were present in many individuals. In a later analysis, HLA-associated TCR beta chains were found to be more clonally expanded and to have lower generation probabilities than equally common non-associated chains. A later analysis associated approximately 17,000 TCR beta sequences with specific HLA alleles at a false discovery rate of 0.05. In a later analysis, TCR association rates were found to vary across HLA loci, with the most associated TCRs seen for DRB1 alleles and the fewest for HLA-C alleles. The study listed 170 or so TCR beta chains as associated with cytomegalovirus. Immune exposure information for the cohort was limited to CMV serostatus. A further reported finding was that TCR beta sequences accurately predicted the HLA-A and HLA-B alleles for most subjects in the first cohort. A later analysis reported that several top co-occurrence clusters appeared linked to parvovirus B19, influenza, CMV and Epstein-Barr virus. When HLA alleles, especially DR and DQ, strongly co-occurred, TCR associations were difficult to assign to individual alleles. Correlated functional status among segregating V segments might be attributable to linkage disequilibrium, but an unknown experimental factor could not be ruled out. The authors suggested that the approach could potentially be extended to other disease states and immunological phenotypes. Compared with the roughly 720-donor mean, donors in an Asian-associated ancestry cluster had fewer N-insertions in productive TCRs, according to a later genetic analysis. Most CMV-associated TCR beta chains appeared to be HLA-restricted in a later analysis, and the HLA associations seemed to be driven largely by CMV exposure. In both the original and validation cohorts, the classifier was reported to diagnose cytomegalovirus status with high specificity and sensitivity. In an earlier analysis of about 550 of the donors, most TCR beta V segments were observed in productive rearrangements about 87% or about 30% of the time, broadly matching IMGT annotations. Because counts were too low, some 16 rarely observed V segments, including chromosome 9 orphons, were excluded from the earlier analysis of 587 of the donors. The sequencing pipeline was judged likely to have produced a cluster of highly shared sequence variants as a technical artifact. Some IMGT-functional V segments, including TRBV6-2 and TRBV6-3, could not be told apart with the 87-base-pair reads, so those segments were excluded. Presence/absence analyses assumed roughly uniform sequencing depth across donors, an assumption that may not hold.

From its cysteine to its phenylalanine, the CDR3 spans 14 amino acids. The entry retains the CDR3 DNA only, 42 bases that are in frame from base 1. V loses 3 bases of germline sequence and J loses 0 bases, and the interval between the two ends is 9 bases. In the germline V gene, CDR1 corresponds to LGHNT and CDR2 to FRNRAP. In total, roughly 710 healthy bone marrow donors made up the cohort. At the time of sampling, every cohort member was nominally healthy, though immune exposures that went unrecorded were likely present. The donor tested CMV seronegative, placing the donor among the 350 or so seronegative members of the cohort. Every donor gave a peripheral blood sample, and the peripheral blood mononuclear cells from that sample were used for TCR beta sequencing. The Qiagen DNeasy Blood Extraction Kit was used to extract genomic DNA from the blood cell samples. With respect to this clone: Its antigen is still unknown. No base quality values were provided; no much bigger clone lies one nucleotide off.

Library method: the immunoSEQ multiplex PCR assay. For the multiplex PCR, a mixture combining 60 forward primers for TCR Vbeta segments and 13 reverse primers for TCR Jbeta segments was used. The CDR3 region of rearranged TCR beta genes was amplified from genomic DNA with a multiplex PCR assay. The Illumina HiSeq System was used to sequence the amplified TCR beta libraries as 87-base-pair reads. For the original study's pipeline: A later analysis counted some 74 million unique TCR beta chains across the 690 or so repertoires, and around 9.9 million of these chains were shared by at least two donors. To remove PCR and sequencing errors, raw reads were error-corrected and collapsed into unique sequences using a nearest-neighbor algorithm that merged closely related sequences. Alignment of CDR3 sequences to IMGT reference sequences was used to assign V, D and J gene segments. For a sequence to be retained, a match of at least six nucleotides to both a V gene segment and a J gene segment was required. A rearrangement counted as productive if the CDR3 had no stop codons and remained in frame with V and J, and every other rearrangement counted as non-productive. Following IMGT convention, CDR3 was defined as the stretch from the second conserved V-encoded cysteine to the conserved J-encoded phenylalanine. The earlier analysis of some 540 of the donors excluded any sequence lacking an unambiguous match to a single V gene segment. An earlier analysis of almost 600 of the donors classified V segments as functional when productive rearrangements were above 56.7% and as segregating when the standard deviation between donors was above 5%. To diagnose cytomegalovirus status from the catalog of TCR beta chain sequences, a statistical classification framework was built. A later analysis assigned V and J genes by comparing TCR nucleotide sequences with IMGT/GENE-DB human TR gene sequences. Using the TCRdist pipeline, a later analysis assigned CDR3 sequences along with most-parsimonious VDJ recombination scenarios. A later analysis defined each TCR beta chain by its CDR3 amino acid sequence plus V-gene family, and excluded reads lacking a unique V-gene family. To address suspected cross-contamination and a sequencing artifact, a later analysis removed 592 highly shared, low-generation-probability nucleotide sequences. In a later analysis, a clonal expansion index was calculated for each public chain from normalized within-repertoire ranks of inferred template counts. In a later analysis, generation probabilities were computed using a VDJ recombination model fitted to out-of-frame rearrangements, and the results were checked against IGoR. Hypergeometric tests were used in a later analysis to score TCR-TCR, TCR-HLA and TCR-CMV co-occurrence, with a repertoire-size bias correction applied to the TCR pairs. False discovery rates were estimated in a later analysis by permuting HLA or CMV assignments 20 times. In a later analysis, co-occurring TCRs were grouped using DBSCAN, and TCRdist sequence similarity was added for clustering within HLA-allele-positive subsets. For co-occurrence clustering, repertoires with fewer than 30,000 or more than 120,000 public chains were excluded, along with about five repertoires with anomalous nucleotide sharing. TCRdb's version of the immuneACCESS table is confined to in-frame rearrangements and falls short of the full clone set. An unresolved V gene accounts for under half of the shortfall where checked; the remainder is of unknown origin. The V and J calls and the clone size are those of that table, but D and trimming were determined from the DNA. The sample table contains 150,000 or so clones; only one count was recorded for more than 70% of them. Of the sample, around 3.2% is held by the ten largest clones.

The receptor was derived from a man in his forties in good health and CMV-seronegative. The source material was PBMCs. The chain couples TRBV12-5 to TRBJ2-7; tentative D gene TRBD2, with 5 bases matching. This receptor has the CDR3 CASGFEGGSYEQYF. In nucleotides, the sequence is TGTGCTAGTGGTTTCGAAGGAGGCTCCTACGAGCAGTACTTC.